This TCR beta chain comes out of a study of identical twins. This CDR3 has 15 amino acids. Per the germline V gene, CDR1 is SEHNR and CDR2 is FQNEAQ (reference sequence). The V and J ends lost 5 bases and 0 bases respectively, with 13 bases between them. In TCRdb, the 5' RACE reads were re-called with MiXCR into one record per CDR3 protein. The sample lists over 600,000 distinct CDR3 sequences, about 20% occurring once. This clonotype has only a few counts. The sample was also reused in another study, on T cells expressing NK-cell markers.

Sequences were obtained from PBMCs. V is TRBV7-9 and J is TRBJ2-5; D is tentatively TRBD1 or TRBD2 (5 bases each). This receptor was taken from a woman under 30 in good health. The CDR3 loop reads CASSLPGTHQETQYF. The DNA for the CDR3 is TGTGCCAGCAGCCTGCCAGGGACCCACCAAGAGACCCAGTACTTC. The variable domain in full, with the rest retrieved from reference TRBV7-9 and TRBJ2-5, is DTGVSQNPRHKITKRGQNVTFRCDPISEHNRLYWYRQTLGQGPEFLTYFQNEAQLEKSRLLSDRFSAERPKGSFSTLEIQRTEQGDSAMYLCASSLPGTHQETQYFGPGTRLLVL.